One and the same sample provided the 14 T cell receptor beta chains below, sequenced in a study of blood T cell repertoires in COVID-19. The assay was immunoSEQ multiplex PCR, and TCRdb's table has in-frame clones only and misses some. The table records about 280,000 clones, around 86% of them present only once. Material: peripheral blood. Receptors were obtained from a woman in her thirties or forties who had recovered from COVID-19.

V gene TRBV7-2 combines with J gene TRBJ2-2; 9 positions match TRBD2. The CDR3 is 15 amino acids. Germline CDR1 is SGHTA and CDR2 is FQGNSA. The ends lost 5 bases at V and 4 bases at J; junction bases unmatched: 5. DNA of the CDR3: TGTGCCAGCAGCCCGGGACTAGCCCTCACCGGGGAGCTGTTTTTT. It specifies CASSPGLALTGELFF.

As for this clone: One junction end does not reproduce the germline sequence, and a read error may be involved. The rearrangement links TRBV9 to TRBJ2-2, with 9 bases fitting TRBD2. The CDR3 is 14 residues long. From germline, CDR1 is SGDLS and CDR2 YYNGEE. CDR3 sequence reads: CATSGRRGGGELFF. CDR3 nucleotides: TGTGCCACCAGCGGGAGGCGCGGTGGCGGGGAGCTGTTTTTT. The full variable domain, in which reference TRBV9 and TRBJ2-2 provide the parts outside the CDR3, is DSGVTQTPKHLITATGQRVTLRCSPRSGDLSVYWYQQSLDQGLQFLIQYYNGEERAKGNILERFSAQQFPDLHSELNLSSLELGDSALYFCATSGRRGGGELFFGEGSRLTVL.

This clone was detected many times. The chain combines TRBV19 with TRBJ1-2, with D possibly matching TRBD1 (6 bases). Germline loops: CDR1 LNHDA, CDR2 SQIVND (reference sequence). The CDR3 extends over 16 amino acids. Trimming took off 0 bases at V and 7 bases at J, with 18 bases between the two ends. The CDR3 bases are TGTGCCAGTAGTATAGAAAGGGGGGGCGCCCACAGTGGCTACACCTTC. Translation gives CASSIERGGAHSGYTF.

This chain joins TRBV28 and TRBJ1-6; tentatively, D is TRBD1 (6 bases). Between the trimmed V and J ends, which lost 5 bases and 7 bases, there was a span of 21 bases. The CDR3 sequence is 17 residues long. Germline V CDR1 and CDR2: MDHEN, SYDVKM. DNA for the CDR3: TGTGCCAGCAGTCCCTCGGACAGTTCGATAACGAATTCACCCCTCCACTTT. It yields the protein CASSPSDSSITNSPLHF.

V usage is TRBV3-1 (or the pseudogene TRBV3-2) and J usage is TRBJ1-6; D is possibly TRBD1 (6 bases). The V end lost 4 bases, the J end lost 6 bases, and 13 bases lay between the germline ends. This CDR3 has 15 residues. CDR1 LGHDT and CDR2 YNNKEL come from the germline V gene (reference sequence). The CDR3 DNA is TGTGCCAGCAGCCCGCGACAGGATCGTAATTCACCCCTCCACTTT. Protein: CASSPRQDRNSPLHF.

This rearrangement joins TRBV2 to TRBJ2-3; tentatively, D is TRBD2 (6 bases). Germline V CDR1 and CDR2: SNHLY, FYNNEI. The CDR3 covers 14 residues. The ends were cut back, 6 bases at V and 3 bases at J, with 13 bases in the middle. The CDR3 DNA reads as TGTGCCAGCAGAACTGTGGGAGGTACAGATACGCAGTATTTT. It yields the protein CASRTVGGTDTQYF.

The rearrangement links TRBV4-1 to TRBJ2-2; TRBD2 is a possible D gene (5 bases). V was cut by 8 bases and J by 0 bases, with 13 bases left in between. The CDR3 runs 15 residues. Germline assignment: CDR1 MGHRA and CDR2 YSYEKL. CDR3 DNA sequence: TGCGCCAGCCGCCCGCAGCGGACGAACACCGGGGAGCTGTTTTTT. Translation gives CASRPQRTNTGELFF.

The chain links TRBV19 to TRBJ2-7; TRBD2 matches at 8 bases. V was pared by 4 bases and J by 4 bases, with 3 bases of the junction left unmatched. Germline V gene sequence: CDR1 LNHDA, CDR2 SQIVND (reference sequence). The CDR3 totals 13 residues. Here the CDR3 reads CASSSGLAYEQYF. CDR3 coding DNA: TGTGCCAGTAGTAGCGGACTAGCTTACGAGCAGTACTTC.

This chain uses TRBV12-3 or TRBV12-4 with TRBJ2-5, with D hard to call. The ends were cut back, 2 bases at V and 4 bases at J, with 2 bases in the middle. The CDR3 length is 11 residues. CDR3: CASSLLETQYF. The CDR3 nucleotides read TGTGCCAGCAGTTTACTAGAGACCCAGTACTTC.

This clone has a single count. This sequence joins TRBV24-1 and TRBJ1-2; possible D gene TRBD1, 5 bases. CDR1 is KGHDR, CDR2 SFDVKD, per germline. V shed 3 bases and J shed 6 bases, with 13 bases lying between them. The CDR3 is 14 amino acids. DNA for the CDR3: TGTGCCACCAGTGATGGGGACGGGGAGGATGGCTACACCTTC. Translation: CATSDGDGEDGYTF.

V gene TRBV9 combines with J gene TRBJ1-1; D gene uncertain. The CDR3 loop spans 15 amino acids. Looked up from germline, CDR1 is SGDLS and CDR2 is YYNGEE. V lost 0 bases and J lost 11, with 20 bases in between. CDR3 residues: CASSVAGSKEGEAFF. The CDR3 region has the DNA TGTGCCAGCAGCGTAGCGGGGTCGAAAGAAGGAGAGGCTTTCTTT.

This clone was recorded only once. In DNA, the CDR3 is TGTGCCAGCAGCGTAGGGCTTGGGCTGCCAGGAGATACGCAGTATTTT. Translated: CASSVGLGLPGDTQYF. The chain couples TRBV9 to TRBJ2-3; D unclear. The V and J ends lost 0 bases and 5 bases respectively, with 16 bases between them. The CDR3 is 16 residues long. Germline V gene lookup returns CDR1 SGDLS and CDR2 YYNGEE.

Here the CDR3 reads CASRIQDTGELFF. The CDR3 DNA reads TGTGCCAGCCGAATACAGGACACCGGGGAGCTGTTTTTT. The V and J genes are TRBV12-3 or TRBV12-4 and TRBJ2-2; perhaps TRBD1 as D (5 bases). The CDR3 length is 13 residues. V was clipped by 8 bases and J by 3 bases, with 10 bases between them.

The gene calls are TRBV19 and TRBJ2-2, with 13 positions matching TRBD2. Germline trimming cut 9 bases from V and 5 bases from J; bases unmatched to any gene: 9. The CDR3 is 16 residues long. Germline CDR1 LNHDA, CDR2 SQIVND (reference sequence). As DNA, the CDR3 is TGTGCCAGCGCCGAAACGGGACTAGCGGGGACCGGGGAGCTGTTTTTT. It is translated as CASAETGLAGTGELFF.